This is a list of T cell receptor beta chains from one sample in a study of T cell responses to AZD1222 COVID-19 vaccine. Sequenced by immunoSEQ multiplex PCR; TCRdb stores in-frame clones only, minus some. The table has about 120,000 clones, roughly nine tenths seen once. The sample here was peripheral blood, taken on day 0 of AZD1222 vaccination. The receptors shown here come from an adult in good health. The CDR3 runs from the conserved cysteine through the conserved F or W. The size entry is marked missing in some rows and otherwise reads once, few, many or a size class.

clone size | CDR3 length | V gene | CDR3 protein
NA | 15 | TRBV27 | CASSLRTSTNEKLFF
NA | 20 | TRBV3-1/TRBV3-2 | CASSQDLHRRVVPSYNEQFF
NA | 14 | TRBV13 | CASSLEQAPGELFF
NA | 16 | TRBV7-6 | CASSLEPGQTNEKLFF
NA | 14 | TRBV11-2 | CASSFAGPGNTIYF
NA | 14 | TRBV7-9 | CASTRLDGGETQYF
NA | 12 | TRBV6-5 | CASRAGGTGLYF
NA | 14 | TRBV15 | CATSRTGTGYGYTF
NA | 15 | TRBV30 | CAWSVGRGTTYEQYF
NA | 14 | TRBV28 | CASRPGEGYQPQHF
NA | 16 | TRBV15 | CATSRVGGAAADTQYF
once | 14 | TRBV5-1 | CASSLQGADTEAFF
NA | 15 | TRBV4-3 | CASSQVGGAGNTIYF